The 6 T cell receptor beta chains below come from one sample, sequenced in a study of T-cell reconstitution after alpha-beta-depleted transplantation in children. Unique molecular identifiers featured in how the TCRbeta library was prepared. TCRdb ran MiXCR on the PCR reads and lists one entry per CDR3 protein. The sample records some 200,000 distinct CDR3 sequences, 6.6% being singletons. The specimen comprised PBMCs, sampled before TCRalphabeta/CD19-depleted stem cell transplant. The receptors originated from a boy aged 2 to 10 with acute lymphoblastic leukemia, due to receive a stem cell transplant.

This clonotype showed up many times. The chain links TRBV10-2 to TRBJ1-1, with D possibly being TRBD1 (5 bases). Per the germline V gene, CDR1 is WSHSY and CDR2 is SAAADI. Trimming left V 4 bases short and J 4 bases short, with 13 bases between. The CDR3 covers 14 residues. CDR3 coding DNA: TGCGCCAGCAGTGGTCAGGGTCGGGGCACTGAAGCTTTCTTT. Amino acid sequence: CASSGQGRGTEAFF.

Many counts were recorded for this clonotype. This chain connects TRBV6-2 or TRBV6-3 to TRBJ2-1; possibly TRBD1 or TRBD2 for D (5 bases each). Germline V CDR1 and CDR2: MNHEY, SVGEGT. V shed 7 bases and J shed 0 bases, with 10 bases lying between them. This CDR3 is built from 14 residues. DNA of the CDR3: TGTGCCAGCAAACCAGGGAGCTCCTACAATGAGCAGTTCTTC. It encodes CASKPGSSYNEQFF.

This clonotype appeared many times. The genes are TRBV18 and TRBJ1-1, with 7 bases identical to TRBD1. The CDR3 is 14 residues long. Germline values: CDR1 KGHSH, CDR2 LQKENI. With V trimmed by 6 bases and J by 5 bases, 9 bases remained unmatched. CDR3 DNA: TGTGCCAGCTCGCTTACAGGGGCAGGGACTGAAGCTTTCTTT. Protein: CASSLTGAGTEAFF.

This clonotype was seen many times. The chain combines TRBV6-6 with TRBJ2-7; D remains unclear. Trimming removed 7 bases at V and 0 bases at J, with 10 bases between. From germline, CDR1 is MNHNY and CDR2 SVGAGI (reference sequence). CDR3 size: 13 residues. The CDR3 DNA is TGTGCCAGCACCGTCGGCAACTCCTACGAGCAGTACTTC. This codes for CASTVGNSYEQYF.

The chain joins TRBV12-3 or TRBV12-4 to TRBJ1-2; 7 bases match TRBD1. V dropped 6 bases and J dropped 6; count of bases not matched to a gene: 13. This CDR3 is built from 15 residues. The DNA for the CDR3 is TGTGCCAGCAGACAGAACGGACAGGCGGGGGATGGCTACACCTTC. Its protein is CASRQNGQAGDGYTF.

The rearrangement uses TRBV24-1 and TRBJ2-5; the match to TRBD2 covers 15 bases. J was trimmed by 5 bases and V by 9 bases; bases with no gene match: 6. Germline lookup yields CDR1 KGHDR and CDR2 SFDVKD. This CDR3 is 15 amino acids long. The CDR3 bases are TGTGCCACCGGAGGGACTAGCGGGGGGAGTGAGACCCAGTACTTC. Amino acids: CATGGTSGGSETQYF.